This T cell receptor (beta chain) was profiled in a study of shared clonotypes between healthy human individuals. Study-level points and caveats: Larger estimated richness was generally seen in naive subsets than in memory subsets. Few donors limited the genetic and exposure-history diversity represented.

Splitting the CD4+ cells yielded a CD45RA+ naive subset and a CD45RA-negative memory subset. As for this clone: Its antigen is still unknown.

This table comes from immunoSEQ multiplex PCR, and its TCRdb copy is limited to in-frame clones, with some not included. The sample holds fewer than 2.5 million clones; 80% to 95% are singletons and the top ten take about 0.34%. The CDR3 totals 16 residues. Germline V gene data show CDR1 as GTSNPN and CDR2 as SVGIG (reference sequence). Deletions cut 0 bases from V and 8 bases from J, with 19 bases between. The sequence was obtained from a man in his late teens or twenties in good health. Some clones in this sample may be carry-over from other donors' samples. The chain has TRBV30 and TRBJ1-4; TRBD1 might be the D (6 bases). The sample consisted of naive CD4+ T cells from PBMCs. As to subset: CD45RA+ positively selected. This chain's CDR3 is CAWSVSRGRAGEKLFF. CDR3 sequence (DNA): TGTGCCTGGAGTGTAAGCAGGGGCCGGGCTGGGGAAAAACTGTTTTTT.